This TCR beta chain was documented in a study of blood T cell repertoires in COVID-19. The CDR3 has 13 residues. Germline assignment: CDR1 SGHNT and CDR2 YYREEE (reference sequence). The V gene lost 2 bases and the J gene lost 1 base, with 6 bases spanning the gap. A note on this clone: With a much larger clone just one base away, this may be a read error.

Only in-frame clones appear in the TCRdb table, and some are missing; sequencing was by immunoSEQ multiplex PCR. The data show around 340,000 clones, about 92% seen once. This TCR derives from a woman aged 60 to 75 with COVID-19, enrolled during active disease. The chain couples TRBV5-4 to TRBJ1-1; possible D gene TRBD1, 5 bases. Sample: peripheral blood. Written as DNA, the CDR3 is TGTGCCAGCAGCTTAGGGGAGAACACTGAAGCTTTCTTT. This encodes CASSLGENTEAFF.